This entry is about one T cell receptor (beta chain). Clones were sequenced by immunoSEQ multiplex PCR, and TCRdb holds only the in-frame ones, with some missing. The data show some 250,000 clones, roughly 80% seen once. In germline, CDR1 is WNHNN, CDR2 SYGVQD (reference sequence). The V and J ends lost 5 bases and 2 bases respectively, with 9 bases between them. The CDR3 is made up of 13 amino acids. The sample originates from a study of blood T cell repertoires in COVID-19. In the study overall: Samples of COVID-19 (acute and convalescent) were obtained from the United States, Italy and Spain.

The specimen sequenced was peripheral blood. The TCR was taken from a woman between 18 and 30 years old with acute or convalescent COVID-19. This chain links TRBV10-1 with TRBJ2-5; TRBD1 is a possible D gene (7 bases). CDR3 loop: CASSQGGQETQYF. For the CDR3, the DNA is TGCGCCAGCAGTCAGGGGGGTCAAGAGACCCAGTACTTC.